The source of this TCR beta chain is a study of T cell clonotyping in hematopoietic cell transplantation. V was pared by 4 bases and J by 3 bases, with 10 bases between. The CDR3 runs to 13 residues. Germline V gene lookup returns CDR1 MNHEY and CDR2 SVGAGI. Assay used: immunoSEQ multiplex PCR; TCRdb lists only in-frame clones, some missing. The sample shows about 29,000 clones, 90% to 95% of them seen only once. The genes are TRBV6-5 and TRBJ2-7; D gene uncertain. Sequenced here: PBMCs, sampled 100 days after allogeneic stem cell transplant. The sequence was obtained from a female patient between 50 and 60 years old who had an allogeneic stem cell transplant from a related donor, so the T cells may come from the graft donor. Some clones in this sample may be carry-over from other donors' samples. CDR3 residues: CASSLPPGYEQYF. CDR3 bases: TGTGCCAGCAGTTTACCTCCGGGCTACGAGCAGTACTTC.